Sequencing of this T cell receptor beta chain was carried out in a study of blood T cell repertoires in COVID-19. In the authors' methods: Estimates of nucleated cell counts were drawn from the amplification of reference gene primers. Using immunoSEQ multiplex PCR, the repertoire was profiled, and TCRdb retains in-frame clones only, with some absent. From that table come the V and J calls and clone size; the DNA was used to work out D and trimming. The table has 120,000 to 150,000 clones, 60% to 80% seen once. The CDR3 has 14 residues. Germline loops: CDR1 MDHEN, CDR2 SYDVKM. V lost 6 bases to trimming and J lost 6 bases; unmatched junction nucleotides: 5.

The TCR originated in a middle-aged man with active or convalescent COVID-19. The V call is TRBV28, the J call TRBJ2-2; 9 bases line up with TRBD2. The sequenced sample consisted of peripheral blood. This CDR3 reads CASSNSGSSGELFF. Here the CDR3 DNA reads TGTGCCAGCAGCAATAGCGGGAGTTCCGGGGAGCTGTTTTTT. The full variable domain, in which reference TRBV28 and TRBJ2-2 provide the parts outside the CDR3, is DVKVTQSSRYLVKRTGEKVFLECVQDMDHENMFWYRQDPGLGLRLIYFSYDVKMKEKGDIPEGYSVSREKKERFSLILESASTNQTSMYLCASSNSGSSGELFFGEGSRLTVL.